Below are 28 T cell receptor beta chains sequenced from a single sample in a study of T cells in localized non-small cell lung cancer. Here immunoSEQ multiplex PCR was the method, and the copy in TCRdb shows in-frame clones only, minus some. The sample holds approximately 52,000 clones; 86% are singletons and the top ten take over 15%. The sequencing used peripheral blood, collected before any cancer treatment. The receptors were gathered from a male donor older than 55 with stage III squamous cell lung carcinoma.

This clone was seen just once. This chain uses TRBV7-8 with TRBJ2-5, with TRBD2 identical over 8 bases. The CDR3 consists of 14 residues. Per germline, CDR1 SGHVS and CDR2 FQNEAQ. Unmatched junction bases numbered 4, after V lost 5 bases and J lost 2 bases. The CDR3 nucleotides are TGTGCCAGCAGCCAGACTAGCGCGCAAGAGACCCAGTACTTC. It translates to CASSQTSAQETQYF.

The chain uses TRBV7-9 and TRBJ1-1, with D possibly being TRBD1 (5 bases). The germline V and J ends were trimmed by 1 base and 3 bases, with 9 bases remaining between them. CDR1 and CDR2 from the germline V gene are SEHNR and FQNEAQ (reference sequence). The CDR3 spans 14 residues. CDR3 amino acids: CASSLGAGDTEAFF. The CDR3 bases are TGTGCCAGCAGCTTAGGGGCGGGGGACACTGAAGCTTTCTTT.

The rearrangement links TRBV27 to TRBJ1-1; TRBD1 aligns across 9 bases. The CDR3 is 13 residues long. The V segment lost 6 bases and the J segment 6 bases; nucleotides outside the gene matches: 5. Looked up from germline, CDR1 is MNHEY and CDR2 is SMNVEV (reference sequence). The CDR3 nucleotides read TGTGCCAGCAGAACAGGGGGCGAGGCTGAAGCTTTCTTT. Its protein product is CASRTGGEAEAFF.

The chain carries TRBV23-1 and TRBJ2-4; D not certain. TRBV23-1 belongs to the ORF category, with a function that is uncertain. The CDR3 spans 16 residues. V lost 1 base and J 3 bases, leaving 13 bases between the germline ends. Here the CDR3 DNA reads TGCGCCAGCAGTCAATGGAACAGTTTTAGCAAAAACATTCAGTACTTC. It translates to CASSQWNSFSKNIQYF.

CDR3 sequence: CASSNSGYRQNIQYF. In nucleotides, the CDR3 is TGTGCCAGTAGTAACTCGGGTTACCGGCAAAACATTCAGTACTTC. The chain uses TRBV19 and TRBJ2-4; D is ambiguous. Germline V lookup: CDR1 LNHDA, CDR2 SQIVND (reference sequence). The V end was cut by 4 bases, the J end by 5 bases, with 15 bases between. The CDR3 has 15 residues.

The chain employs TRBV5-5 and TRBJ1-5; D is ambiguous. The ends were cut back, 2 bases at V and 0 bases at J, with 9 bases in the middle. The CDR3 has 15 residues. The germline V gene encodes CDR1 SGHKS and CDR2 YYEKEE (reference sequence). The CDR3 DNA follows: TGTGCCAGCAGCTTAGCGGGAAATAGCAATCAGCCCCAGCATTTT. Protein product: CASSLAGNSNQPQHF.

The chain joins TRBV5-1 to TRBJ2-5; a possible D gene is TRBD1 (5 bases). Germline lookup yields CDR1 SGHRS and CDR2 YFSETQ. Between the trimmed V and J ends, which lost 2 bases and 1 base, there was a span of 9 bases. This CDR3 is built from 14 residues. CDR3 loop: CASSFQGTQETQYF. CDR3 bases: TGCGCCAGCAGCTTTCAGGGAACCCAAGAGACCCAGTACTTC.

The chain links TRBV4-2 to TRBJ2-2; 13 nucleotides line up with TRBD2. Unmatched junction bases numbered 15, after V lost 4 bases and J lost 7 bases. The CDR3 extends over 19 amino acids. The germline V gene has CDR1 LGHNA and CDR2 YNFKEQ. DNA for the CDR3: TGTGCCAGCAGCCGAAGGTTGGGGACTAGCGGGATTACGGGCGGGGAGCTGTTTTTT. Protein product: CASSRRLGTSGITGGELFF.

The chain links TRBV5-1 to TRBJ1-1, with a possible D match to TRBD1 (5 bases). Per germline, CDR1 SGHRS and CDR2 YFSETQ. V shed 4 bases and J shed 6 bases, with 19 bases lying between them. The CDR3 totals 15 residues. The CDR3 DNA sequence: TGCGCCAGCAGCACTCAGTTAACCAGGGATGCTGAAGCTTTCTTT. It translates to CASSTQLTRDAEAFF.

The chain uses TRBV19 and TRBJ1-5; D is perhaps TRBD1 (6 bases). Trimming shortened V by 7 bases and J by 3 bases, and 19 bases separated the two germline ends. CDR3 length equals 16 residues. Germline V CDR1 and CDR2: LNHDA, SQIVND (reference sequence). The CDR3 loop reads CASTPLGQGTNQPQHF. The CDR3 bases are TGTGCCAGTACCCCGCTGGGGCAGGGGACCAATCAGCCCCAGCATTTT.

This chain uses TRBV2 with TRBJ2-7; TRBD2 is a possible D gene (6 bases). The CDR3 consists of 14 residues. Trimming took 6 bases from V and 2 from J, leaving 14 bases between them. In germline, CDR1 is SNHLY, CDR2 FYNNEI. The CDR3 loop is CASRSGRITYEQYF. CDR3 DNA: TGTGCCAGCAGGAGCGGGCGTATTACCTACGAGCAGTACTTC.

CDR3 sequence reads: CASSSTSSGANVLTF. The DNA for the CDR3 is TGTGCCAGCAGCTCGACTAGCTCTGGGGCCAACGTCCTGACTTTC. V usage is TRBV11-2 and J usage is TRBJ2-6; D perhaps matches TRBD2 (6 bases). The V end was cut by 4 bases, the J end by 0 bases, with 7 bases between. The germline gives CDR1 SGHAT, CDR2 FQNNGV. The CDR3 is made up of 15 amino acids. Combining the CDR3 with reference TRBV11-2 and TRBJ2-6 gives the whole variable domain EAGVAQSPRYKIIEKRQSVAFWCNPISGHATLYWYQQILGQGPKLLIQFQNNGVVDDSQLPKDRFSAERLKGVDSTLKIQPAKLEDSAVYLCASSSTSSGANVLTFGAGSRLTVL.

The chain has TRBV11-2 and TRBJ2-5, with D possibly TRBD1 on 5 matching bases. Germline lookup yields CDR1 SGHAT and CDR2 FQNNGV. V lost 4 bases and J 13 bases, leaving 16 bases between the germline ends. This CDR3 has 12 residues. The CDR3 region has the DNA TGTGCCAGCAGCTCCCGCGGCAGGGTCGGGTACTTC. This codes for CASSSRGRVGYF.

The chain couples TRBV5-1 to TRBJ2-1, with 9 bases identical to TRBD1. Trimming removed 4 bases from V and 7 bases from J; junction bases left unmatched: 12. The CDR3 length is 16 residues. Germline V gene lookup returns CDR1 SGHRS and CDR2 YFSETQ. The DNA of the CDR3 is TGCGCCAGCAGCGCTCCGAGACAGGGGGTGGGGAATGAGCAGTTCTTC. Encoded protein: CASSAPRQGVGNEQFF.

The genes are TRBV18 and TRBJ1-1; D not resolved. V lost 8 bases and J lost 1, with 11 bases in between. Looked up from germline, CDR1 is KGHSH and CDR2 is LQKENI. This CDR3 contains 13 residues. The CDR3 is CASLSTSNTEAFF. In DNA, the CDR3 is TGTGCCAGCCTTTCCACATCGAACACTGAAGCTTTCTTT.

The chain carries TRBV18 and TRBJ1-1, with D perhaps matching TRBD1 (5 bases). This CDR3 comprises 15 residues. V lost 6 bases to trimming and J lost 4 bases, with 18 bases between them. The germline V gene has CDR1 KGHSH and CDR2 LQKENI. This CDR3 reads CASSLNGGRGTEAFF. Here the CDR3 DNA reads TGTGCCAGCTCCCTCAACGGGGGGAGGGGCACTGAAGCTTTCTTT.

The chain is built from TRBV19 and TRBJ1-2, with D tentatively TRBD1 (5 bases). CDR3 length: 15 residues. V gave up 0 bases and J gave up 6 bases, with 14 bases separating them. Germline V gene data show CDR1 as LNHDA and CDR2 as SQIVND (reference sequence). CDR3 DNA: TGTGCCAGTAGTATAGATACCGCCAGGGTAGATGGCTACACCTTC. It specifies CASSIDTARVDGYTF.

The chain couples TRBV18 to TRBJ2-3, with 12 bases matching TRBD2. J was trimmed by 0 bases and V by 5 bases; bases with no gene match: 3. Germline loops: CDR1 KGHSH, CDR2 LQKENI. This CDR3 is built from 16 residues. The CDR3 bases are TGTGCCAGCTCAGCCGGGACTAGCGGGAGCACAGATACGCAGTATTTT. Translation gives CASSAGTSGSTDTQYF. The variable domain in full, completed from reference TRBV18 and TRBJ2-3, reads NAGVMQNPRHLVRRRGQEARLRCSPMKGHSHVYWYRQLPEEGLKFMVYLQKENIIDESGMPKERFSAEFPKEGPSILRIQQVVRGDSAAYFCASSAGTSGSTDTQYFGPGTRLTVL.

The genes are TRBV4-3 and TRBJ1-2, with D hard to call. Germline V gene sequence: CDR1 LGHNA, CDR2 YSLEER. This CDR3 is built from 13 residues. The ends were cut back, 0 bases at V and 7 bases at J, with 9 bases in the middle. The CDR3 nucleotides read TGCGCCAGCAGCCAAGATCTGGACCGTGGCTACACCTTC. As protein: CASSQDLDRGYTF.

J is TRBJ1-2 and V is TRBV11-2; the match to TRBD1 covers 8 bases. The length of the CDR3 is 15 residues. The germline V gene encodes CDR1 SGHAT and CDR2 FQNNGV. V shed 5 bases and J 2 bases; nucleotides not matched to a gene: 7. CDR3 protein: CASSPRGRENYGYTF. DNA for the CDR3: TGTGCCAGCAGCCCCAGGGGGCGGGAGAACTATGGCTACACCTTC. Full variable domain (rest looked up from reference TRBV11-2 and TRBJ1-2): EAGVAQSPRYKIIEKRQSVAFWCNPISGHATLYWYQQILGQGPKLLIQFQNNGVVDDSQLPKDRFSAERLKGVDSTLKIQPAKLEDSAVYLCASSPRGRENYGYTFGSGTRLTVV.

The chain carries TRBV15 and TRBJ2-2, with D maybe TRBD1 (6 bases). The CDR3 runs to 18 residues. Germline CDR1 LNHNV, CDR2 YYDKDF (reference sequence). Trimming left V 4 bases short and J 0 bases short, with 18 bases between. CDR3 DNA: TGTGCCACCAGCACAGAGCCAGGGGCTCCTGCGAACACCGGGGAGCTGTTTTTT. Translating it yields CATSTEPGAPANTGELFF.

The chain couples TRBV27 to TRBJ1-3; possible D gene TRBD1, 6 bases. Trimming pared 5 bases from V and 1 base from J, leaving 9 bases between. CDR3 length equals 14 residues. The V gene's germline CDR1 is MNHEY and CDR2 SMNVEV (reference sequence). CDR3 protein: CASSLRGSGNTIYF. CDR3 DNA: TGTGCCAGCAGTCTCAGGGGTTCTGGAAACACCATATATTTT.

The rearrangement uses TRBV5-1 and TRBJ2-3; 7 positions agree with TRBD1. Germline V gene lookup returns CDR1 SGHRS and CDR2 YFSETQ. The CDR3 consists of 16 residues. J lost 0 bases, V lost 4 bases, and 8 bases had no gene match. The CDR3 bases are TGCGCCAGCAGCCCCGGGACAGCCACTAGCACAGATACGCAGTATTTT. Its protein product is CASSPGTATSTDTQYF.

CDR3 in amino acids: CASSLLGGPTSGEQFF. Here the CDR3 DNA reads TGTGCCAGCAGCTTACTAGGCGGTCCCACGTCCGGAGAGCAGTTCTTC. The V gene is TRBV7-2, the J gene TRBJ2-1, with D unresolved. Trimming pared 2 bases from V and 10 bases from J, leaving 21 bases between. The CDR3 contains 16 residues. The germline V gene encodes CDR1 SGHTA and CDR2 FQGNSA.

The chain combines TRBV19 with TRBJ2-2; 7 nucleotides match TRBD2. The ends lost 9 bases at V and 5 bases at J; junction bases unmatched: 15. The germline V gene has CDR1 LNHDA and CDR2 SQIVND (reference sequence). CDR3 length: 16 residues. Here the CDR3 DNA reads TGTGCCAGCCAAGCGGGACTAACAAGGTGGACCGGGGAGCTGTTTTTT. This sequence encodes CASQAGLTRWTGELFF.

The rearrangement links TRBV21-1 to TRBJ2-1; the DNA was not compared with TRBD2, the D call given in the table. TRBV21-1 is classified as a pseudogene. The CDR3 loop spans 18 amino acids. This CDR3 reads CASSGRLAGVDSYNEQFF. The CDR3 DNA sequence: TGTGCCAGCAGCGGTAGACTAGCGGGAGTTGACTCCTACAATGAGCAGTTCTTC.

The chain couples TRBV30 to TRBJ2-7; 8 nucleotides align to TRBD2. J was trimmed by 4 bases and V by 4 bases; bases with no gene match: 9. This CDR3 region has 14 residues. CDR1 and CDR2 from the germline V gene are GTSNPN and SVGIG (reference sequence). In DNA form, the CDR3 reads TGTGCCTGGACTTCGGGCGCGGGGGGATACGAGCAGTACTTC. Translation: CAWTSGAGGYEQYF.

This chain uses TRBV20-1 with TRBJ2-3; no clear D gene. There are 11 residues in the CDR3. The V gene lost 5 bases and the J gene lost 6 bases, with 9 bases spanning the gap. The germline V gene encodes CDR1 DFQATT and CDR2 SNEGSKA (reference sequence). The chain's CDR3 is CSAPPGDTQYF. In nucleotides, the CDR3 is TGCAGTGCTCCACCCGGGGATACGCAGTATTTT.